The present entry profiles one TCR beta chain with its context. No cognate antigen has been identified for it. Per-base qualities were not stored, and no clone one base away is much larger. Libraries came from the immunoSEQ multiplex PCR assay. Concerning the study's data processing: A statistical classification framework was built for diagnosing cytomegalovirus status from the catalog of TCR beta chain sequences. TCRdb carries this immuneACCESS record with in-frame sequences only. Its versions omit some clonotypes, under half of them owing to an unresolved V gene in the studies checked, with the rest unexplained. For V, J and clone size, that table is used; D and trimming come from the DNA. This sample comprises approximately 90,000 clones, approximately 94% of them detected only once. Jointly, the top ten make up 1.1% of the sample. These data originate in a study of cytomegalovirus exposure and HLA in healthy donors (dated by TCRdb to about 2017). Study-level background: The approximately 710 repertoires of the first cohort and the roughly 120 validation repertoires were produced on the same platform, according to a later analysis. The study aimed to test whether signatures of past pathogen exposure could be identified by cataloging public T cell receptors. In addition to the first cohort of 650 to 800 subjects, a separate validation cohort of under 150 different subjects was used. To predict cytomegalovirus infection status, the study brought together high-throughput TCR immunosequencing, statistical association of individual TCRs with disease status, and machine learning. What the authors observed across the whole study: It was suggested by the authors that the approach could potentially be generalized to other disease states and immunological phenotypes. The study gave a list of more than 150 TCR beta chains associated with cytomegalovirus. Of the cluster scores, approximately 94% were above 0 in a later analysis, which found that TCRs clustered in the first cohort also tended to co-occur in the 130 or so validation repertoires. A later analysis lacked HLA typing for the validation cohort, so it scored co-occurrence in that cohort across all 130 or so repertoires. In both the original and validation cohorts, the classifier was reported to diagnose cytomegalovirus status with high specificity and sensitivity. Most TCR sequences were observed very rarely across donors, whereas some public TCRs were present in many individuals. In vitro tests confirmed that a few of the cytomegalovirus-associated TCR beta chains recognize cytomegalovirus antigens.

The donors were included in the validation cohort of 120 subjects, a group kept apart from the roughly 700-subject first cohort. From the cysteine through the phenylalanine, the CDR3 covers 13 amino acids. Only the CDR3 portion is preserved as DNA: 39 bases, with reading frame beginning at the first base. As encoded in the germline V gene (reference sequence), CDR1 is SEHNR while CDR2 is FQNEAQ. At the junction V is shortened by 3 bases and J by 9 bases, with 12 bases in between. Sequenced: PBMCs. This TCR was recovered from a woman in her twenties or thirties in good health and CMV-seropositive. Recombination linked TRBV7-9 to TRBJ1-3, with the D gene not clear enough to name. This receptor carries the CDR3 CASSFSREGTIYF. The DNA reads TGTGCCAGCAGCTTCAGCCGTGAGGGCACCATATATTTT. The full variable domain, completed from the reference TRBV7-9 and TRBJ1-3 proteins outside the CDR3, reads DTGVSQNPRHKITKRGQNVTFRCDPISEHNRLYWYRQTLGQGPEFLTYFQNEAQLEKSRLLSDRFSAERPKGSFSTLEIQRTEQGDSAMYLCASSFSREGTIYFGEGSWLTVV.